Ten or more counts support the clone carrying this T cell receptor beta chain. MiXCR, applied by TCRdb to the 5' RACE reads, yields one record per CDR3 protein. Of some 46,000 distinct CDR3 sequences in the sample, roughly 6% were seen once. The data were obtained in a study of early T cells in non-severe SARS-CoV-2 infection. Germline V gene sequence: CDR1 KGHSH, CDR2 LQKENI. There are 15 residues in the CDR3. V lost 6 bases, J lost 2 bases, and 16 bases lay in between. The receptor was isolated from an adult who was a healthcare worker with PCR-confirmed SARS-CoV-2 infection or an uninfected control (not recorded which). The sequenced material came from whole blood. This chain connects TRBV18 to TRBJ1-2; D remains ambiguous. DNA for the CDR3: TGTGCCAGCTCGACCGAAGCCGGGAAGAACTATGGCTACACCTTC. The encoded protein is CASSTEAGKNYGYTF.